Described below is a single TCR beta chain sequence and its context. This specimen belongs to a study of shared clonotypes between healthy human individuals. Over several immunoSEQ plates, each subset's genomic DNA was distributed in even portions. Sequenced by immunoSEQ multiplex PCR; TCRdb stores in-frame clones only, minus some. The sample contains fewer than 650,000 clones, 60% to 85% of which appear only once. The receptor's source is a woman in her thirties or forties in good health. Some clones in this sample may be carry-over from other donors' samples. The sequencing sample was made of PBMCs.

In DNA form, the CDR3 reads TGTGCCAGTAGCACACTCAGGGGGGGAACAATGGGTGAGCAGTTCTTC. Protein product: CASSTLRGGTMGEQFF. The chain uses TRBV19 and TRBJ2-1, with D possibly called TRBD1 or TRBD2 (7 bases each). The CDR3 has 16 residues. Germline loops: CDR1 LNHDA, CDR2 SQIVND (reference sequence). V lost 6 bases and J 9 bases, leaving 24 bases between the germline ends.